The present TCR beta chain was sequenced within a study of tumor and adjacent non-tumor tissue in lung cancer. Study information: Samples averaged around 4.2 million productive TCRbeta reads each.

Remarks on this clonotype: Its specificity is unknown.

Overall study findings and caveats: Normal lung showed higher cumulative top 100 clone frequency than tumor.

CDR1 and CDR2 from the germline V gene are SQVTM and ANQGSEA. V gave up 4 bases and J gave up 6 bases, with 18 bases separating them. The CDR3 loop spans 14 amino acids. No cell sorting was done before RNA was extracted from the tissue. Three rounds of nested PCR, following a modified ARM-PCR protocol, produced the TCRbeta library. MiXCR was run by TCRdb on the multiplex PCR reads, yielding one entry per CDR3 protein. The repertoire consists of 120,000 to 150,000 distinct CDR3 sequences, with 60% to 70% occurring once and the leading ten covering 18%. The V call is TRBV29-1, the J call TRBJ1-2, with TRBD1 as a possible D gene (5 bases). The TCR originated in a man between 60 and 70 years old with small cell lung cancer. The sequenced sample was lung tumor tissue. The CDR3 nucleotides are TGCAGCGTTGGGGGATCAGGGTGGCGCGATGGCTACACCTTC. Amino acids: CSVGGSGWRDGYTF.